This TCR beta chain was sequenced in a study of cytomegalovirus exposure and HLA in healthy donors (dated by TCRdb to 2016 to 2017). The study in broad terms: In an earlier analysis of under 600 of the donors, around 300 Gb of sequence data and 90 million to 130 million unique TCR beta sequences from 150 million to 200 million T cells were reported. An early release covering 550 to 650 HLA-typed donors comprised 250 to 350 gigabases of sequencing data and roughly 85 million unique TCR sequences. A later analysis re-analyzed previously published TCR beta repertoires from 666 donors and added high-resolution HLA genotyping to study TCR occurrence patterns. The aim of the study was to test whether cataloging public T cell receptors could identify signatures of past pathogen exposure. High-throughput TCR immunosequencing, statistical association of individual TCRs with disease status, and machine learning were combined to predict cytomegalovirus infection status. Every discovery cohort repertoire had been produced on one sequencing platform. Typing coverage varied by locus: about 629-640 donors for A, B, C, DRB1 and DQB1; approximately 520 for DQA1; 606 for DPA1; approximately 470 for DPB1. Roughly five DR-DQ haplotypes were treated as single units for association and clustering because of strong linkage in the cohort. The genetic ancestry cluster associated with self-reported Caucasian donors included approximately 85% of the roughly 410 genotyped donors. A later genetic analysis used genome-wide SNP genotypes for about 55% of the 666 donors, treating that subset as a discovery cohort. Rather than drawing on any new phenotypic data, the later analysis identified candidate immune exposures from TCR beta sequences and the way those sequences occurred across donors. In an earlier analysis of 587 of the donors, high-throughput TCR beta sequencing was used to judge whether each TCR beta V gene segment behaved as functional or pseudogenic. Among almost 400 genotyped donors of the cohort, an average of about 240,000 unique TCR beta nucleotide sequences were sequenced per donor, about a sixth of them non-productive. Alongside the repertoire data, information on donor age, sex, ethnicity and CMV serostatus was compiled. Class I and class II HLA loci were covered by the typing at four-digit resolution. The study profiled the T cell repertoires of fewer than 850 subjects by immunosequencing and related them to cytomegalovirus serostatus. A separate validation cohort of roughly 110 different subjects was used in addition to the approximately 610-subject first cohort.

In the germline V gene (reference sequence), CDR1 corresponds to LNHDA and CDR2 to SQIVND. Germline trimming: 6 bases from V, 2 bases from J; junction bases outside gene matches: 7. Taken from cysteine to phenylalanine, the CDR3 has 15 residues. Solely the CDR3 DNA is kept, with 45 bases framed from the first base. Library preparation used the immunoSEQ multiplex PCR assay. A mixture of 60 forward primers for TCR Vbeta segments and 13 reverse primers for TCR Jbeta segments was used in the multiplex PCR. The CDR3 region of rearranged TCR beta genes was amplified from genomic DNA by a multiplex PCR assay. The amplified TCR beta libraries were sequenced on the Illumina HiSeq System as 87-base-pair reads. Processing in the source paper ran as follows. In a later analysis, tens of millions of unique TCR beta chains were counted across the approximately 640 repertoires, and around 10 million of these chains were shared by at least two donors. Raw reads were error-corrected and collapsed into unique sequences with a nearest-neighbor algorithm that merged closely related sequences to remove PCR and sequencing errors. V, D and J gene segments were assigned by aligning CDR3 sequences to IMGT reference sequences. Each retained sequence needed at least a six-nucleotide match to both a V gene segment and a J gene segment. Rearrangements were classified as productive when the CDR3 lacked stop codons and remained in frame with V and J, and all other rearrangements were classified as non-productive. Following IMGT convention, CDR3 was defined as the stretch from the second conserved V-encoded cysteine up to the conserved J-encoded phenylalanine. The earlier analysis of 587 of the donors excluded sequences that lacked an unambiguous match to a single V gene segment. In an earlier analysis of roughly 600 of the donors, a V segment was called functional when productive rearrangements were above 56.7%, and segregating when the standard deviation between donors exceeded 5%. To diagnose cytomegalovirus status from the catalog of TCR beta chain sequences, a statistical classification framework was built. A later analysis assigned V and J genes by comparing TCR nucleotide sequences with IMGT/GENE-DB human TR gene sequences. The TCRdist pipeline was used in a later analysis to assign CDR3 sequences and most-parsimonious VDJ recombination scenarios. In a later analysis, every TCR beta chain was defined by the combination of its CDR3 amino acid sequence and its V-gene family, and reads without a unique V-gene family were dropped. A later analysis removed 500 to 650 highly shared, low-generation-probability nucleotide sequences to deal with suspected cross-contamination and a sequencing artifact. In a later analysis, a clonal expansion index was calculated for each public chain from normalized within-repertoire ranks of inferred template counts. Generation probabilities in a later analysis came from a VDJ recombination model fitted to out-of-frame rearrangements, and those results were checked against IGoR. Hypergeometric tests were used in a later analysis to score TCR-TCR, TCR-HLA and TCR-CMV co-occurrence, with a repertoire-size bias correction applied to the TCR pairs. In a later analysis, false discovery rates were estimated by permuting HLA or CMV assignments 20 times. In a later analysis, co-occurring TCRs were grouped using DBSCAN, with TCRdist sequence similarity added in when clustering inside HLA-allele-positive subsets. Repertoires with fewer than 30,000 or more than 120,000 public chains, plus five repertoires with anomalous nucleotide sharing, were excluded from co-occurrence clustering. Entries here come from immuneACCESS through TCRdb and include only in-frame sequences with V and J called. Some clones fail to appear in such tables; in the studies checked, an unresolved V gene covers under half of the shortfall, and the cause of the remainder is unknown. V and J calls and clone size are copied from that table; D and trimming were computed from the DNA. In this sample the table shows 170,000 or so clones, 70% to 90% of which occur a single time. Clones ranked in the top ten supply nearly 2% of the sample.

The cohort was made up of approximately 700 healthy bone marrow donors. Cohort members were all nominally healthy when sampled, although unrecorded immune exposures were likely present. The donor tested CMV seronegative and was one of the 352 seronegative cohort members. A peripheral blood sample was provided by each donor, and peripheral blood mononuclear cells were used for TCR beta sequencing. The Qiagen DNeasy Blood Extraction Kit was used to extract genomic DNA from the blood cell samples. About this clone: What this receptor recognizes is not known. No base-level quality is on record; no much larger clone is a single base apart.

Overall study results and their limits: In an earlier analysis of fewer than 700 of the donors, most TCR beta V segments appeared in productive rearrangements about 87% or about 30% of the time, broadly matching IMGT annotations. Compared with equally common non-associated chains, HLA-associated TCR beta chains in a later analysis were more clonally expanded and had lower generation probabilities. When HLA alleles, especially DR and DQ, strongly co-occurred, TCR associations were difficult to assign to individual alleles. In a later analysis, TCR association rates were found to vary across HLA loci, with the most associated TCRs seen for DRB1 alleles and the fewest for HLA-C alleles. Compared with the approximately 670-donor mean, donors in an Asian-associated ancestry cluster had fewer N-insertions in productive TCRs, according to a later genetic analysis. CMV serostatus was the only immune exposure information available for the cohort. Most TCR sequences were observed very rarely across donors, whereas some public TCRs were present in many individuals. The study gave a list of 150 to 200 TCR beta chains associated with cytomegalovirus. Because counts were too low, 15 to 20 rarely observed V segments, including chromosome 9 orphons, were left out of the earlier analysis of roughly 600 of the donors. Several of the top co-occurrence clusters appeared to be linked to parvovirus B19, influenza, CMV and Epstein-Barr virus, according to a later analysis. According to the authors, the approach could potentially be generalized to other disease states and immunological phenotypes. A later analysis found that most CMV-associated TCR beta chains appeared HLA-restricted, with HLA associations seemingly driven largely by CMV exposure. The classifier was reported to diagnose cytomegalovirus status with high specificity and sensitivity in both the original cohort and the validation cohort. Linkage disequilibrium might explain the correlated functional status among segregating V segments, but an unknown experimental factor could not be excluded. An association between a missense DCLRE1C variant and V-gene and J-gene trimming of TCR beta chains was found in a later genetic analysis and replicated in an independent cohort. A further reported finding was that TCR beta sequences accurately predicted the HLA-A and HLA-B alleles for most subjects in the first cohort. Three of the identified cytomegalovirus-associated TCR beta chains were confirmed in vitro to be specific for cytomegalovirus antigens. The presence/absence analyses assumed that sequencing depth was roughly uniform across donors, and that assumption may not be true. Some IMGT-functional V segments, including TRBV6-2 and TRBV6-3, could not be distinguished by the 87-base-pair reads and were therefore excluded. A cluster of highly shared sequence variants was judged likely to represent a technical artifact of the sequencing pipeline. In this cohort, only TCR beta chains were sequenced, and detectable features were limited by the absence of alpha or paired-chain data. Because HLA typing was unavailable for some donors at each locus, only the typed subset was used in association tests. Specific HLA alleles were associated with 18,000 or so TCR beta sequences at a false discovery rate of 0.05 in a later analysis.

The sample was PBMCs. Recombination joined TRBV19 with TRBJ2-1, with 7 bases in between that match TRBD2. This TCR was sampled from a woman under 30 in good health and CMV-seronegative. The DNA sequence follows: TGTGCCAGTAGCCCCACGGGGGGAGCCTACAATGAGCAGTTCTTC. Its translation is CASSPTGGAYNEQFF.